The 29 T cell receptor beta chains below come from one sample, sequenced in a study of metastatic and nonmetastatic thyroid tumors. Patients had received no treatment of any kind before thyroid surgery. TCRdb reanalyzed the PCR reads with MiXCR. The table lists some 35,000 clones, under 30% of them singletons, with roughly a tenth in the top ten. The sample was blood. The receptors originated from a male donor with papillary thyroid cancer or a benign thyroid nodule (not recorded which). Some clones in this sample may be carry-over from other donors' samples.

Note on this clone: A read error may produce the germline difference seen at one junction end. The chain is built from TRBV27 and TRBJ2-2; TRBD2 matches 7 bases. CDR3 length: 16 residues. CDR1 is MNHEY, CDR2 SMNVEV, per germline (reference sequence). CDR3 loop: CAGSSRAGESTGELFF. The CDR3 region has the DNA TGTGCCGGCAGTTCTCGGGCGGGGGAGTCCACCGGGGAGCTGTTTTTT.

Ten or more counts support this clone. V gene TRBV6-4 combines with J gene TRBJ1-4; 9 bases are shared with TRBD1. In germline, CDR1 is MRHNA, CDR2 SNTAGT. The length of the CDR3 is 15 residues. J was trimmed by 5 bases and V by 3 bases; bases with no gene match: 4. This chain's CDR3 is CASSESTGGNEKLFF. Written as DNA, the CDR3 is TGTGCCAGCAGTGAATCGACAGGGGGAAATGAAAAACTGTTTTTT.

J is TRBJ1-6 and V is TRBV6-2 or TRBV6-3, with D possibly being TRBD1 (6 bases). The V end was cut by 6 bases, the J end by 8 bases, with 17 bases between. The length of the CDR3 is 15 residues. Germline V gene lookup returns CDR1 MNHEY and CDR2 SVGEGT. The CDR3 spells CASRNGGGAYSPLHF. CDR3 DNA: TGTGCCAGCAGGAATGGCGGGGGCGCGTATTCACCCCTCCACTTT.

The CDR3 sequence is CSATWTGKETQYF. Here the CDR3 DNA reads TGCAGTGCTACTTGGACAGGGAAAGAGACCCAGTACTTC. The chain couples TRBV20-1 to TRBJ2-5, with 8 bases that match TRBD1. CDR1 is DFQATT, CDR2 SNEGSKA, per germline (reference sequence). This CDR3 comprises 13 residues. The ends lost 4 bases at V and 3 bases at J; junction bases unmatched: 4.

This clone was recorded a few times. V usage is TRBV11-2 and J usage is TRBJ1-2; D unresolved. V was trimmed by 5 bases and J by 2 bases, leaving 12 bases between them. This CDR3 has 14 residues. Germline values: CDR1 SGHAT, CDR2 FQNNGV. CDR3 sequence: CASSLGQSNYGYTF. DNA of the CDR3: TGTGCCAGCAGCCTAGGCCAGAGCAACTATGGCTACACCTTC.

This clone was seen many times. This sequence joins TRBV28 and TRBJ2-3, with 10 nucleotides matching TRBD2. With 7 bases clipped from V and 3 bases from J, the junction kept 7 bases outside the gene matches. The CDR3 loop spans 15 amino acids. Looked up from germline, CDR1 is MDHEN and CDR2 is SYDVKM. The CDR3 DNA sequence: TGTGCCAGCACCCGAGCGGGAGGGGGGACAGATACGCAGTATTTT. It specifies CASTRAGGGTDTQYF. Full variable domain (rest looked up from reference TRBV28 and TRBJ2-3): DVKVTQSSRYLVKRTGEKVFLECVQDMDHENMFWYRQDPGLGLRLIYFSYDVKMKEKGDIPEGYSVSREKKERFSLILESASTNQTSMYLCASTRAGGGTDTQYFGPGTRLTVL.

This clone was detected ten times or more. The chain recombines TRBV6-4 with TRBJ2-1; TRBD2 matches 7 bases. Unmatched junction bases numbered 14, after V lost 0 bases and J lost 9 bases. Germline CDR1 MRHNA, CDR2 SNTAGT. The CDR3 has 17 amino acids. The CDR3: CASSDSGHMGREVEQFF. CDR3 in DNA: TGTGCCAGCAGTGACTCCGGGCACATGGGACGGGAGGTTGAGCAGTTCTTC.

This clone appeared a few times. The chain uses TRBV6-2 or TRBV6-3 and TRBJ2-7; D gene uncertain. From germline, CDR1 is MNHEY and CDR2 SVGEGT. The CDR3 has 12 amino acids. Trimming cost V 1 base and J 2 bases, with 3 bases left between them. The CDR3 DNA is TGTGCCAGCAGTTACTTGGCCTACGAGCAGTACTTC. It codes for CASSYLAYEQYF.

This clone was counted once. The chain links TRBV20-1 to TRBJ1-1; 7 bases agree with TRBD1. The V and J ends lost 4 bases and 2 bases, in that order; junction bases with no gene match: 10. The V gene's germline CDR1 is DFQATT and CDR2 SNEGSKA (reference sequence). The CDR3 has 15 amino acids. The CDR3 coding sequence is TGCAGTGCTACCCAAGGACAGGACGCCAACACTGAAGCTTTCTTT. This encodes CSATQGQDANTEAFF.

This clone was counted ten times or more. The chain carries TRBV28 and TRBJ2-7, with 12 positions matching TRBD2. The V gene's germline CDR1 is MDHEN and CDR2 SYDVKM. The CDR3 runs 17 residues. V lost 5 bases to trimming and J lost 9 bases; unmatched junction nucleotides: 17. CDR3 in amino acids: CASSPWGATSGSVGQYF. CDR3 in DNA: TGTGCCAGCAGTCCATGGGGGGCGACTAGCGGGAGCGTTGGGCAGTACTTC.

This clone was found a few times. This rearrangement joins TRBV28 to TRBJ1-3; the D gene is possibly TRBD1 (5 bases). The CDR3 consists of 16 residues. Germline V gene lookup returns CDR1 MDHEN and CDR2 SYDVKM. The germline V and J ends were trimmed by 5 bases and 0 bases, with 14 bases remaining between them. The CDR3 bases are TGTGCCAGCAGTCCCCCGGGGGTTCGCTCTGGAAACACCATATATTTT. It specifies CASSPPGVRSGNTIYF.

V gene TRBV12-3 or TRBV12-4 combines with J gene TRBJ2-3; tentatively, D is TRBD1 (5 bases). Trimming removed 3 bases from V and 4 bases from J, with 5 bases in between. The CDR3 spans 12 residues. The CDR3 bases are TGTGCCAGCAGTTTCAGGGCAGATACGCAGTATTTT. This gives the protein CASSFRADTQYF.

This clone was found once. The chain links TRBV5-1 to TRBJ2-3; D may be TRBD1 (5 bases). Germline V gene lookup returns CDR1 SGHRS and CDR2 YFSETQ. This CDR3 is built from 14 residues. V lost 5 bases, J lost 2 bases, and 12 bases lay in between. The CDR3 DNA follows: TGCGCCAGCAGAAAACAGGCGAACACAGATACGCAGTATTTT. This sequence encodes CASRKQANTDTQYF.

This clone has only a few counts. V usage is TRBV6-1 and J usage is TRBJ1-1; D is unclear. Germline V gene data show CDR1 as MNHNS and CDR2 as SASEGT. This CDR3 is built from 12 residues. V was pared by 7 bases and J by 7 bases, with 13 bases between. CDR3: CASKKSADEAFF. CDR3 bases: TGTGCCAGCAAGAAATCCGCAGATGAAGCTTTCTTT.

This clone was observed a few times. The gene calls are TRBV11-2 and TRBJ2-7; D is perhaps TRBD1 (6 bases). CDR1 and CDR2 (germline): SGHAT, FQNNGV. The V end was cut by 5 bases, the J end by 2 bases, with 19 bases between. The CDR3 is 16 residues long. This CDR3 reads CASSLTRDIGAYEQYF. CDR3 nucleotides: TGTGCCAGCAGCCTGACAAGGGACATCGGAGCCTACGAGCAGTACTTC.

This clone showed up just a few times. The genes are TRBV2 and TRBJ2-5, with D possibly being TRBD2 (6 bases). Looked up from germline, CDR1 is SNHLY and CDR2 is FYNNEI. This CDR3 region has 14 residues. V shed 6 bases and J shed 3 bases, with 14 bases lying between them. CDR3 in DNA: TGTGCCAGCAGGGGGGGTCGAGGGGAAGAGACCCAGTACTTC. Translated: CASRGGRGEETQYF.

This clone occurred a few times. The gene calls are TRBV2 and TRBJ2-1; TRBD2 aligns across 8 bases. Trimming cost V 4 bases and J 8 bases; bases outside gene matches: 7. The CDR3 runs to 14 residues. Germline V lookup: CDR1 SNHLY, CDR2 FYNNEI. CDR3 nucleotides: TGTGCCAGCAGTGGAGGGACCGGGAGGGATGAGCAGTTCTTC. It specifies CASSGGTGRDEQFF.

This clone has a handful of counts. The gene calls are TRBV6-2 or TRBV6-3 and TRBJ2-7, with TRBD1 matching over 9 bases. Looked up from germline, CDR1 is MNHEY and CDR2 is SVGEGT. The V and J ends lost 6 bases and 5 bases, in that order; junction bases with no gene match: 8. This CDR3 has 14 amino acids. In DNA, the CDR3 is TGTGCCAGCAGAACACAGGGGGCGCTTCACGAGCAGTACTTC. It codes for CASRTQGALHEQYF.

A few counts support this clone. The chain employs TRBV20-1 and TRBJ2-7; D uncertain. There are 13 residues in the CDR3. Germline CDR1 and CDR2: DFQATT and SNEGSKA (reference sequence). The ends were cut back, 3 bases at V and 0 bases at J, with 9 bases in the middle. CDR3 bases: TGCAGTGCTAGTGCCAGAAACTCCTACGAGCAGTACTTC. Its translation is CSASARNSYEQYF.

The rearrangement links TRBV28 to TRBJ1-2; D perhaps matches TRBD1 (5 bases). Trimming shortened V by 5 bases and J by 4 bases, and 17 bases separated the two germline ends. Germline V lookup: CDR1 MDHEN, CDR2 SYDVKM. The CDR3 contains 15 residues. The CDR3 DNA sequence: TGTGCCAGCAGTACTAGGGGACGGGGAGCCTATGGCTACACCTTC. It yields the protein CASSTRGRGAYGYTF.

The chain has TRBV6-4 and TRBJ2-3; unclear D gene. The ends were cut back, 3 bases at V and 6 bases at J, with 10 bases in the middle. This CDR3 comprises 13 residues. Germline CDR1 is MRHNA and CDR2 is SNTAGT. CDR3 sequence (DNA): TGTGCCAGCAGTGATACAGAAACGGATACGCAGTATTTT. This encodes CASSDTETDTQYF.

This clone was seen a few times. The CDR3, as DNA: TGTGCCAGCAGCGCAGGGGTTAGCGGCACAGATACGCAGTATTTT. It encodes CASSAGVSGTDTQYF. V is TRBV6-1 and J is TRBJ2-3, with D possibly matching TRBD1 (6 bases). This CDR3 has 15 amino acids. Trimming took 6 bases from V and 1 from J, leaving 14 bases between them. Looked up from germline, CDR1 is MNHNS and CDR2 is SASEGT.

Many counts were recorded for this clone. This chain uses TRBV20-1 with TRBJ1-1; weak D call: TRBD1 (6 bases). This CDR3 has 11 amino acids. Germline CDR1 and CDR2: DFQATT and SNEGSKA (reference sequence). CDR3 amino acids: CSPKGGAEAFF. The CDR3 DNA reads as TGCAGCCCCAAAGGGGGGGCTGAAGCTTTCTTT.

Many counts were recorded for this clone. The chain is built from TRBV7-9 and TRBJ1-3; D uncertain. The CDR3 covers 15 residues. Germline CDR1 SEHNR, CDR2 FQNEAQ (reference sequence). V lost 5 bases and J lost 0, with 11 bases in between. CDR3 sequence: CASSPQASSGNTIYF. The CDR3 DNA reads as TGTGCCAGCAGCCCCCAAGCATCCTCTGGAAACACCATATATTTT.

In this sample, this clone turned up a few times. The CDR3 region is CASSPGGLGNSYEQYF. CDR3 DNA sequence: TGTGCCAGCAGTCCGGGAGGACTAGGGAACTCCTACGAGCAGTACTTC. The chain combines TRBV6-1 with TRBJ2-7; 7 nucleotides match TRBD2. Germline loops: CDR1 MNHNS, CDR2 SASEGT. The V gene end was trimmed by 5 bases and the J gene end by 0 bases; junction bases not matched to a gene: 10. This CDR3 has 16 residues.

This clone was seen just once. Since no conserved phenylalanine or tryptophan closes the CDR3, a read error is the likely cause. The chain couples TRBV3-1 to TRBJ2-7, with D perhaps matching TRBD1 (5 bases). CDR3 length equals 13 residues. V lost 4 bases to trimming and J lost 2 bases, with 9 bases between them. Germline values: CDR1 LGHDT, CDR2 YNNKEL (reference sequence). CDR3 loop: CASSPRATYEQYL. The DNA for the CDR3 is TGTGCCAGCAGCCCCAGGGCGACCTACGAGCAGTACCTC.

By frequency in the sample, this clone is medium-sized. The chain uses TRBV7-2 and TRBJ1-2; 12 nucleotides match TRBD1. The CDR3 contains 18 residues. Germline CDR1 and CDR2: SGHTA and FQGNSA. The V segment lost 2 bases and the J segment 0 bases; nucleotides outside the gene matches: 7. The CDR3 reads CASSLLPGQGAPNYGYTF. The CDR3 DNA is TGTGCCAGCAGCTTATTACCGGGACAGGGGGCGCCTAACTATGGCTACACCTTC.

The chain employs TRBV20-1 and TRBJ2-1, with D possibly being TRBD1 (6 bases). The CDR3 has 16 residues. Germline V gives CDR1 DFQATT, CDR2 SNEGSKA (reference sequence). V lost 6 bases and J 0 bases, leaving 18 bases between the germline ends. The CDR3 sequence: CSATQAQGISYNEQFF. The CDR3 nucleotides are TGCAGTGCCACTCAAGCACAGGGAATCTCCTACAATGAGCAGTTCTTC.

This clone was detected a few times. The chain is built from TRBV29-1 and TRBJ2-7; 9 bases align to TRBD2. Trimming took 6 bases from V and 6 from J; bases not matched to a gene: 3. The CDR3 has 11 residues. Germline V gene sequence: CDR1 SQVTM, CDR2 ANQGSEA. The CDR3 DNA follows: TGCAGCGTCCGGCGGGGGGGCGAGCAGTACTTC. Its translation is CSVRRGGEQYF.